A selection of T cell receptor beta chains follows, all from one sample in a study of blood T cells in healthy people across ages. TCRdb reprocessed the 5' RACE reads with MiXCR, giving one entry per CDR3 protein. The sample carries fewer than 900,000 distinct CDR3 sequences, 43% recorded once. Sequenced: blood. The source is a woman in her fifties or sixties in good health. The CDR3 runs from the conserved cysteine through the conserved F or W. A D gene is named only where the DNA matches it firmly. Clone sizes are given selectively: once, few, many, or a class where the clone is expanded.

cdr3_length | clone_size | j_call | v_call | d_call | cdr3_aa | cdr3_nt
12 | few | TRBJ2-7 | TRBV28 | NA | CASSPQFYEQYF | TGTGCCAGCAGTCCCCAGTTTTACGAGCAGTACTTC
13 | once | TRBJ2-3 | TRBV7-9 | NA | CASTYGGRDTQYF | TGTGCCAGCACCTACGGGGGAAGAGATACGCAGTATTTT
15 | few | TRBJ1-6 | TRBV6-5 | NA | CASSYAGHSNSPLHF | TGTGCCAGCAGTTACGCGGGACATTCGAATTCACCCCTCCACTTT
15 | few | TRBJ1-2 | TRBV6-6 | TRBD1 | CASSYPGQGDYGYTF | TGTGCCAGCAGTTACCCCGGACAGGGGGACTATGGCTACACCTTC
13 | NA | TRBJ1-2 | TRBV5-6 | NA | CASRPWSSYGYTF | TGTGCCAGCAGGCCGTGGTCATCCTATGGCTACACCTTC
14 | few | TRBJ2-1 | TRBV6-2/TRBV6-3 | TRBD2 | CATDLAGGLYEQFF | TGTGCCACCGACTTAGCGGGGGGGCTCTATGAGCAGTTCTTC
13 | NA | TRBJ1-2 | TRBV11-1 | NA | CASSLAEIGGYTF | TGTGCCAGCAGCTTAGCAGAGATTGGTGGCTACACCTTC
11 | NA | TRBJ2-7 | TRBV30 | NA | CAWSVVYEQYF | TGTGCCTGGAGTGTGGTTTACGAGCAGTACTTC
12 | NA | TRBJ1-4 | TRBV29-1 | NA | CSVAGLTEKLFF | TGCAGCGTTGCGGGCCTTACCGAAAAACTGTTTTTT
15 | NA | TRBJ2-1 | TRBV12-3/TRBV12-4 | TRBD2 | CASTTTWTSRNEQFF | TGTGCCAGCACCACAACCTGGACTAGTCGGAATGAGCAGTTCTTC
12 | few | TRBJ2-7 | TRBV20-1 | NA | CSAGPSYNEQYF | TGCAGTGCTGGCCCCTCCTACAATGAGCAGTACTTC
11 | many | TRBJ2-3 | TRBV6-2/TRBV6-3 | NA | CASSYMDTQYF | TGTGCCAGCAGTTACATGGATACGCAGTATTTT
18 | NA | TRBJ1-5 | TRBV28 | NA | CASSSLHVTQYSNQPQHF | TGTGCCAGCAGTTCCCTACACGTAACCCAATATAGCAATCAGCCCCAGCATTTT
11 | NA | TRBJ2-5 | TRBV3-1 | TRBD1 | CASSQGQGQYF | TGTGCCAGCAGCCAAGGACAGGGGCAGTACTTC
14 | few | TRBJ2-1 | TRBV9 | NA | CASSVSTLWNEQFF | TGTGCCAGCAGCGTCTCGACCCTTTGGAATGAGCAGTTCTTC
14 | NA | TRBJ2-3 | TRBV7-3 | TRBD2 | CASRRGSGADTQYF | TGTGCCAGCCGGCGCGGGAGCGGGGCAGATACGCAGTATTTT
13 | NA | TRBJ2-1 | TRBV29-1 | NA | CSGERGADGEQFF | TGCAGCGGTGAAAGGGGGGCTGACGGTGAGCAGTTCTTC
15 | few | TRBJ2-1 | TRBV27 | NA | CASCVGGGSYNEQFF | TGTGCCAGCTGTGTGGGAGGGGGCTCCTACAATGAGCAGTTCTTC
13 | NA | TRBJ2-7 | TRBV7-3 | NA | CASSTTRGYEQYF | TGTGCCAGCAGCACGACTAGGGGCTACGAGCAGTACTTC
15 | many | TRBJ2-7 | TRBV7-2 | TRBD2 | CASSLGGGLSYEQYF | TGCGCCAGCAGCTTGGGGGGAGGGCTATCCTACGAGCAGTACTTC
16 | once | TRBJ1-1 | TRBV2 | TRBD1 | CASSDRQGRINTEAFF | TGTGCCAGCAGTGACCGACAGGGTCGGATCAACACTGAAGCTTTCTTT
14 | few | TRBJ2-7 | TRBV7-9 | TRBD1 | CASSLAGQVYEQYF | TGTGCCAGCAGCTTAGCGGGACAGGTCTACGAGCAGTACTTC
14 | few | TRBJ2-7 | TRBV5-1 | TRBD2 | CASSLGAGEDEQYF | TGCGCCAGCAGCTTGGGTGCGGGAGAGGACGAGCAGTACTTC
15 | few | TRBJ1-5 | TRBV12-3/TRBV12-4 | TRBD1 | CASSQMAGGGESQHF | TGTGCCAGCAGTCAAATGGCAGGGGGGGGTGAATCCCAGCATTTT
12 | few | TRBJ1-1 | TRBV20-1 | NA | CSASGSDTEAFF | TGCAGTGCTTCCGGGTCGGACACTGAAGCTTTCTTT
14 | many | TRBJ2-7 | TRBV4-3 | NA | CASSQEVGGYEQYF | TGCGCCAGCAGCCAAGAAGTGGGCGGCTACGAGCAGTACTTC